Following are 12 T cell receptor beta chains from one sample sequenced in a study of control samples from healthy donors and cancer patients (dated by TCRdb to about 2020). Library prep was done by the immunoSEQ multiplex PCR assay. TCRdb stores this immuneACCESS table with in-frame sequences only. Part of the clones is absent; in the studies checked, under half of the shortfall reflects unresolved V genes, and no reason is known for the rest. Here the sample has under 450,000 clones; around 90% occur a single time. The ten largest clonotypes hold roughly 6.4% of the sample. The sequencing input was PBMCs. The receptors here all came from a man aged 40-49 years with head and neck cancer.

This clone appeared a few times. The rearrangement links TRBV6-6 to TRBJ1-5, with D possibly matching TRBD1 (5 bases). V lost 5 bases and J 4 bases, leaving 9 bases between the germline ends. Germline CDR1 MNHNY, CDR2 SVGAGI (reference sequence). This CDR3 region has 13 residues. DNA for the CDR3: TGTGCCAGCAGTCGGGACCCAAATCAGCCCCAGCATTTT. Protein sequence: CASSRDPNQPQHF.

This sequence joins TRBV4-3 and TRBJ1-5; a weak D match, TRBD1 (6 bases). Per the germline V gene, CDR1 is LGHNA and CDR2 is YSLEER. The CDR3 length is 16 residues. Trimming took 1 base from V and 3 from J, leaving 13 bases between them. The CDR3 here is CASSQATGGPNQPQHF. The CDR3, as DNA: TGCGCCAGCAGCCAAGCGACCGGGGGCCCCAATCAGCCCCAGCATTTT.

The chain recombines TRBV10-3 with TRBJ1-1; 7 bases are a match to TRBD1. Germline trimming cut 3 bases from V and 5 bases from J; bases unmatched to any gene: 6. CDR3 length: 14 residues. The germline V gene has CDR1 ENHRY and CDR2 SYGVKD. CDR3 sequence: CAISDDRVGTEAFF. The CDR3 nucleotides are TGTGCCATCAGTGATGACAGGGTGGGGACTGAAGCTTTCTTT.

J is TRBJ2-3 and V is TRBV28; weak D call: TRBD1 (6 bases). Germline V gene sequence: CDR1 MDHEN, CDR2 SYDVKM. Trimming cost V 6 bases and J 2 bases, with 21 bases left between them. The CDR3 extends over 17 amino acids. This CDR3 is CASSPLEFDRITDTQYF. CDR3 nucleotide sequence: TGTGCCAGCAGCCCCCTTGAATTCGACAGGATCACAGATACGCAGTATTTT.

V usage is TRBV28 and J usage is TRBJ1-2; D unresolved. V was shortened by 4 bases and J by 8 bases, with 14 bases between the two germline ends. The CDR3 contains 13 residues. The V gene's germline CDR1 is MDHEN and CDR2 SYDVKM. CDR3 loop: CASSYDGTGGYTF. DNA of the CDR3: TGTGCCAGCAGTTACGACGGCACCGGGGGCTACACCTTC.

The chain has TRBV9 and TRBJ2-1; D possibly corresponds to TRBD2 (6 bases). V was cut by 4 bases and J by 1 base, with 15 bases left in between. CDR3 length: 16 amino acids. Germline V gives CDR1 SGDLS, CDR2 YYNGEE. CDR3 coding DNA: TGTGCCAGCAGCCCCGTAATAGCGGAGTCCTACAATGAGCAGTTCTTC. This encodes CASSPVIAESYNEQFF.

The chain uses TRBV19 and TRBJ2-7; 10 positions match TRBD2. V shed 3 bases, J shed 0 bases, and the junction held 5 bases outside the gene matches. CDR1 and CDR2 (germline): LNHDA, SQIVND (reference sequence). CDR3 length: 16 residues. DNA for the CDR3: TGTGCCAGTAGTATCTGGACTAGCGGAAGCTCCTACGAGCAGTACTTC. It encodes CASSIWTSGSSYEQYF.

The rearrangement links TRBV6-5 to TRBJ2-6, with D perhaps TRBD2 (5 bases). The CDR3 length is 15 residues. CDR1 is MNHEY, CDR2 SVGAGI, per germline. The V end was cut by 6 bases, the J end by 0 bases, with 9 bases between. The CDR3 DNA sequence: TGTGCCAGCAGCCGGGAAGGCTCTGGGGCCAACGTCCTGACTTTC. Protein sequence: CASSREGSGANVLTF.

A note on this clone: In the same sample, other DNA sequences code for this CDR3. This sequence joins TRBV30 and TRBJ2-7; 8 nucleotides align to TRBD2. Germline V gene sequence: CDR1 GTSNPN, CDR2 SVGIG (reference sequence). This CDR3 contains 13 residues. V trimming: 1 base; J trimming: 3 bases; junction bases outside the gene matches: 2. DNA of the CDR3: TGTGCCTGGAGTGCGGGAGGGTTCTACGAGCAGTACTTC. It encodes CAWSAGGFYEQYF.

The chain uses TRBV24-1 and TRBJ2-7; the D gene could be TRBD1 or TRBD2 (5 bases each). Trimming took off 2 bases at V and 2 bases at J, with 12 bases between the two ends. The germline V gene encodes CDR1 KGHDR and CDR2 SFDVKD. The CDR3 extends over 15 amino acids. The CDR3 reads CATSDSRDGAYEQYF. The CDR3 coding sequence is TGTGCCACCAGTGATTCCCGGGACGGAGCCTACGAGCAGTACTTC.

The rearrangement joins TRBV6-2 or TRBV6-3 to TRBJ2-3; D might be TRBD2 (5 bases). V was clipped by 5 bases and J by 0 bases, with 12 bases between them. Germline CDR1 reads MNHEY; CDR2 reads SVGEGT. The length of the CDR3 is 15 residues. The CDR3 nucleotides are TGTGCCAGCAGTCCCCTGAGCGGTAGCACAGATACGCAGTATTTT. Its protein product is CASSPLSGSTDTQYF.

The CDR3 DNA sequence: TGTGCCATCAGTGAGATCCCGGGACTAGCGGGAGGTTCCTACAATGAGCAGTTCTTC. Protein sequence: CAISEIPGLAGGSYNEQFF. The chain is built from TRBV10-3 and TRBJ2-1; the match to TRBD2 covers 15 bases. The CDR3 is 19 residues long. Germline V gene lookup returns CDR1 ENHRY and CDR2 SYGVKD. The J segment lost 1 base and the V segment lost 2 bases, leaving 6 bases of the junction unmatched.